This T cell receptor (beta chain) was retrieved from a study of CD8 T cells in acute hepatitis C reinfection. Whole-study results and caveats: Only TCRbeta was bulk sequenced, so alphabeta pairing of public clonotypes remains unknown.

The repertoire was sequenced with immunoSEQ multiplex PCR; TCRdb's copy has only in-frame clones and lacks some. Counted here are about 38,000 clones, approximately 87% occurring once; the ten biggest clones make up 0.5% to 0.65%. A remark on this clone: Antigen specificity is unknown.

The CDR3 loop spans 14 amino acids. The V end lost 3 bases, the J end lost 2 bases, and 11 bases lay between the germline ends. CDR1 and CDR2 from the germline V gene are SGHRS and YFSETQ. As for time point: naive CD8 control sorted from an acute-time-point sample. What was sequenced was naive CD8+ T cells from PBMCs. V and J are TRBV5-1 and TRBJ1-1; D call uncertain. The receptor comes from a man aged 30-40 years with chronic hepatitis C. DNA of the CDR3: TGCGCCAGCAGCTCGGACGACATAAACACTGAAGCTTTCTTT. Translating gives CASSSDDINTEAFF.